This TCR beta chain was found in a study of cytomegalovirus exposure and HLA in healthy donors. Study-level points and caveats: An apparent linkage of common viral pathogens to several of the most significant clusters emerged in a later analysis. According to a later analysis, most TCR beta chains associated with CMV appeared HLA-restricted.

Worth noting for this clone: What it binds is not known.

Researchers ran the PCR with 60 Vbeta and 13 Jbeta primers. TCRdb's copy holds only in-frame clones and misses some; the assay was immunoSEQ multiplex PCR. The sample includes around 250,000 clones, about nine tenths of them seen just once. The material sequenced was PBMCs. The receptor comes from a girl aged 2 to 9 in good health and CMV-seronegative.

CDR3 protein: CSVRRGSGGALNEQFF. The CDR3 DNA reads TGCAGCGTTAGAAGGGGTAGCGGGGGGGCCCTCAATGAGCAGTTCTTC. This chain uses TRBV29-1 with TRBJ2-1; TRBD2 agrees at 11 bases. From germline, CDR1 is SQVTM and CDR2 ANQGSEA. V shed 5 bases and J 6 bases; nucleotides not matched to a gene: 12. The CDR3 consists of 16 residues.